The 27 T cell receptor beta chains below all came from one sample that was sequenced in a study of T cells in Graves' hyperthyroidism and ophthalmopathy. Amplified TCR beta CDR3 regions came from RNA transcripts. TCR CDR3 underwent first-round RT-PCR with the HTBI primer set. TCRdb used MiXCR to reprocess the multiplex PCR reads, holding one entry per CDR3 protein. The repertoire has 250,000 to 350,000 distinct CDR3 sequences, approximately 17% of them found once; the top ten carry around 58%. Sequenced material: blood. Receptors originate from a woman aged 55-69 years with Graves' ophthalmopathy.

There are many counts of this clonotype. The rearrangement uses TRBV4-3 and TRBJ2-3; 9 nucleotides line up with TRBD2. The CDR3 consists of 18 residues. V lost 2 bases to trimming and J lost 4 bases; unmatched junction nucleotides: 13. The germline V gene encodes CDR1 LGHNA and CDR2 YSLEER. CDR3 in amino acids: CASSQQTGLAPFPDTQYF. The CDR3 coding sequence is TGCGCCAGCAGCCAACAGACTGGACTAGCGCCATTCCCAGATACGCAGTATTTT.

This clonotype was counted many times. The chain is built from TRBV6-1 and TRBJ1-3; no definite D call. With 2 bases removed from V and 0 bases from J, the gap between germline ends came to 8 bases. Germline V gene sequence: CDR1 MNHNS, CDR2 SASEGT. CDR3 length: 15 amino acids. The CDR3 DNA sequence: TGTGCCAGCAGTGAATTACAGACCTCTGGAAACACCATATATTTT. Protein product: CASSELQTSGNTIYF.

This clonotype has just a few counts. The rearrangement uses TRBV6-2 or TRBV6-3 and TRBJ2-7, with 7 bases that match TRBD1. Trimming cost V 5 bases and J 0 bases; bases outside gene matches: 4. Germline CDR1 and CDR2: MNHEY and SVGEGT. This CDR3 is 14 amino acids long. The chain's CDR3 is CASSRGGFSYEQYF. CDR3 sequence (DNA): TGTGCCAGCAGTCGAGGGGGCTTCTCCTACGAGCAGTACTTC.

The table lists this clonotype with many counts. V and J are TRBV2 and TRBJ2-7; D unresolved. The germline gives CDR1 SNHLY, CDR2 FYNNEI. The CDR3 is 14 residues long. V shed 2 bases and J shed 2 bases, with 10 bases lying between them. The CDR3 region is CASSEMSNTYEQYF. DNA of the CDR3: TGTGCCAGCAGTGAAATGTCAAATACCTACGAGCAGTACTTC.

This clonotype was recorded at least ten times. The CDR3 nucleotides are TGCAGTGCTGGGACAGATAGCAATCAGCCCCAGCATTTT. This codes for CSAGTDSNQPQHF. This rearrangement joins TRBV20-1 to TRBJ1-5; TRBD1 matches 7 bases. Trimming removed 5 bases from V and 0 bases from J; junction bases left unmatched: 1. Germline CDR1 and CDR2: DFQATT and SNEGSKA (reference sequence). The CDR3 consists of 13 residues.

Ten or more counts support this clonotype. This chain joins TRBV5-1 and TRBJ2-6; D is uncertain. Trimming shortened V by 5 bases and J by 0 bases, and 3 bases separated the two germline ends. The CDR3 length is 13 residues. From germline, CDR1 is SGHRS and CDR2 YFSETQ. The CDR3 spells CASRSSGANVLTF. The CDR3 DNA reads as TGCGCCAGCAGGAGCTCTGGGGCCAACGTCCTGACTTTC.

Of note for this clonotype: At one end, the junction sequence differs from germline, possibly due to a read error. CDR3 region: CASSDDLPASGGFYEHFF. The CDR3 coding sequence is TGTGCCAGCAGTGACGACTTACCGGCTAGCGGGGGGTTCTACGAGCATTTCTTC. This chain uses TRBV2 with TRBJ2-7; 11 positions match TRBD2. This CDR3 has 18 amino acids. Germline lookup yields CDR1 SNHLY and CDR2 FYNNEI.

This clonotype was seen a few times. The rearrangement joins TRBV3-1 to TRBJ1-1; D unresolved. The CDR3 length is 14 residues. In germline, CDR1 is LGHDT, CDR2 YNNKEL (reference sequence). Trimming took off 4 bases at V and 5 bases at J, with 14 bases between the two ends. The CDR3 DNA is TGTGCCAGCAGCCTCCACCCCGCTGGGACTGAAGCTTTCTTT. Amino acids: CASSLHPAGTEAFF.

The rearrangement uses TRBV4-1 and TRBJ1-4; D uncertain. The CDR3 covers 16 residues. Germline CDR1 and CDR2: MGHRA and YSYEKL. Between the trimmed V and J ends, which lost 1 base and 6 bases, there was a span of 15 bases. DNA for the CDR3: TGCGCCAGCAGCCAAGTCAAAGGAATATTGGATGAAAAACTGTTTTTT. It is translated as CASSQVKGILDEKLFF.

There are a few counts of this clonotype. The chain links TRBV6-1 to TRBJ1-6; TRBD1 might be the D (5 bases). CDR1 is MNHNS and CDR2 is SASEGT in the germline V gene. This CDR3 contains 15 residues. Trimming removed 5 bases from V and 13 bases from J, with 21 bases in between. Here the CDR3 DNA reads TGTGCCAGCAGTTTGGACCCACGAGGGGCGCAGCCCCTCCACTTT. Translated, it gives CASSLDPRGAQPLHF.

On this clonotype itself: A much larger clone is a single base away; this may be a read error. The chain carries TRBV20-1 and TRBJ2-7, with a possible D match to TRBD2 (6 bases). Germline loops: CDR1 DFQATT, CDR2 SNEGSKA (reference sequence). The CDR3 is 16 amino acids. As DNA, the CDR3 is TGCAGTGCTGGAGATGCCCGTACTAGCCCAAACTACGAGCAGTACTTC. Encoded protein: CSAGDARTSPNYEQYF.

This clonotype showed up just a few times. V and J are TRBV6-2 or TRBV6-3 and TRBJ1-4; 7 bases are shared with TRBD1. Germline values: CDR1 MNHEY, CDR2 SVGEGT. Trimming took 6 bases from V and 8 from J; bases not matched to a gene: 15. The CDR3 runs to 16 residues. Written as DNA, the CDR3 is TGTGCCAGCAGCATCCTGGGAGGGGGCGATGGCGAAAAACTGTTTTTT. Translation: CASSILGGGDGEKLFF.

This sequence joins TRBV7-9 and TRBJ2-6, with 7 bases matching TRBD1. CDR3 length equals 14 residues. Losses at the gene ends were 7 bases for V and 2 bases for J; bases not matched to a gene: 2. Germline V lookup: CDR1 SEHNR, CDR2 FQNEAQ (reference sequence). CDR3 in DNA: TGTGCCAGCAACAGGGGCGCTGGGGCCAACGTCCTGACTTTC. Residues: CASNRGAGANVLTF.

In its sample, this clonotype was seen many times. This chain links TRBV18 with TRBJ1-1, with 7 positions matching TRBD1. This CDR3 is built from 13 residues. The ends lost 5 bases at V and 4 bases at J; junction bases unmatched: 4. Germline V lookup: CDR1 KGHSH, CDR2 LQKENI. CDR3 sequence: CASSNRGGTEAFF. CDR3 coding DNA: TGTGCCAGCTCAAACAGGGGCGGCACTGAAGCTTTCTTT.

This chain connects TRBV6-2 or TRBV6-3 to TRBJ2-7, with D uncertain. The V gene lost 6 bases and the J gene lost 3 bases, with 12 bases spanning the gap. The germline gives CDR1 MNHEY, CDR2 SVGEGT. CDR3 length: 13 amino acids. The CDR3 here is CASRGPSGYEQYF. The CDR3 nucleotides are TGTGCCAGCAGAGGACCCTCCGGCTACGAGCAGTACTTC.

The gene calls are TRBV20-1 and TRBJ2-7, with a tentative D call TRBD2 (6 bases). Per the germline V gene, CDR1 is DFQATT and CDR2 is SNEGSKA (reference sequence). Trimming pared 5 bases from V and 1 base from J, leaving 18 bases between. The length of the CDR3 is 15 residues. CDR3 nucleotide sequence: TGCAGTGCTCATAATACAAAGAGCGGGTCCTACGAGCAGTACTTC. The encoded protein is CSAHNTKSGSYEQYF.

V and J are TRBV27 and TRBJ1-2; 10 nucleotides match TRBD1. Trimming removed 4 bases from V and 6 bases from J; junction bases left unmatched: 8. The CDR3 consists of 15 residues. Germline V gene lookup returns CDR1 MNHEY and CDR2 SMNVEV (reference sequence). This CDR3 reads CASSWDRGAIDGYTF. The CDR3 region has the DNA TGTGCCAGCAGTTGGGACAGGGGCGCAATAGATGGCTACACCTTC.

This clonotype was recorded at least ten times. The chain links TRBV28 to TRBJ1-1, with unresolved D. V was cut by 4 bases and J by 1 base, with 7 bases left in between. This CDR3 has 13 amino acids. Germline V gene lookup returns CDR1 MDHEN and CDR2 SYDVKM. This CDR3 is CASSSLPNTEAFF. CDR3 bases: TGTGCCAGCAGTTCCCTCCCGAACACTGAAGCTTTCTTT.

This clonotype was detected many times. The chain recombines TRBV7-6 with TRBJ2-7, with 7 positions matching TRBD1. CDR3 length: 13 residues. With V trimmed by 1 base and J by 6 bases, 3 bases remained unmatched. Germline CDR1 SGHVS, CDR2 FNYEAQ. CDR3 sequence (DNA): TGTGCCAGCAGCTTAGGGGACAGTTCCGAGCAGTACTTC. Amino acids: CASSLGDSSEQYF.

Turning to this clonotype: A read error is possible here, since a much larger clone lies one base away. This chain uses TRBV5-1 with TRBJ1-5, with unresolved D. The CDR3 totals 15 residues. Looked up from germline, CDR1 is SGHRS and CDR2 is YFSETQ. The CDR3 bases are TGCGCCAGCAGCTTGGACGGGGAACCCGGTCAGCCCCGGCATTTT. As protein: CASSLDGEPGQPRHF. Variable domain in full (rest from reference TRBV5-1 and TRBJ1-5): KAGVTQTPRYLIKTRGQQVTLSCSPISGHRSVSWYQQTPGQGLQFLFEYFSETQRNKGNFPGRFSGRQFSNSRSEMNVSTLELGDSALYLCASSLDGEPGQPRHFGDGTRLSIL.

This clonotype has ten or more counts. The genes are TRBV4-3 and TRBJ2-7; TRBD1 agrees at 9 bases. Germline V gene lookup returns CDR1 LGHNA and CDR2 YSLEER. The ends lost 4 bases at V and 5 bases at J; junction bases unmatched: 3. CDR3 length: 13 residues. CDR3 sequence (DNA): TGCGCCAGCAGCCGGGGACAGGGCCACGAGCAGTACTTC. Protein: CASSRGQGHEQYF.

This clonotype came up many times. This chain connects TRBV11-1 to TRBJ2-1; D is unresolved. The V gene's germline CDR1 is SGHAT and CDR2 FQDESV (reference sequence). V was cut by 2 bases and J by 6 bases, with 11 bases left in between. The CDR3 sequence is 14 residues long. The CDR3 nucleotides are TGTGCCAGCAGCTTAAGTGGCAGGACCAATGAGCAGTTCTTC. Translating gives CASSLSGRTNEQFF. Full variable domain (missing parts from reference TRBV11-1 and TRBJ2-1): EAEVAQSPRYKITEKSQAVAFWCDPISGHATLYWYRQILGQGPELLVQFQDESVVDDSQLPKDRFSAERLKGVDSTLKIQPAELGDSAMYLCASSLSGRTNEQFFGPGTRLTVL.

This clonotype was counted ten times or more. The chain uses TRBV6-6 and TRBJ2-3, with D uncertain. Germline V gene sequence: CDR1 MNHNY, CDR2 SVGAGI (reference sequence). V dropped 2 bases and J dropped 2 bases, with 8 bases sitting between them. The CDR3 length is 14 residues. CDR3 sequence: CASSYDSVTDTQYF. CDR3 DNA: TGTGCCAGCAGTTACGACTCCGTCACAGATACGCAGTATTTT.

This clonotype occurred many times. V is TRBV20-1 and J is TRBJ2-7, with D possibly being TRBD1 (5 bases). Germline loops: CDR1 DFQATT, CDR2 SNEGSKA (reference sequence). Trimming pared 0 bases from V and 5 bases from J, leaving 11 bases between. This CDR3 has 13 residues. The CDR3 DNA is TGCAGTGCTAGAGATTTCAGGGCCCACGAGCAGTACTTC. This encodes CSARDFRAHEQYF.

This chain uses TRBV15 with TRBJ2-7, with TRBD1 matching 9 bases. The CDR3 covers 15 residues. The V and J ends lost 8 bases and 3 bases, in that order; junction bases with no gene match: 11. Looked up from germline, CDR1 is LNHNV and CDR2 is YYDKDF (reference sequence). Here the CDR3 reads CATARGDREVYEQYF. DNA of the CDR3: TGTGCCACCGCCCGCGGGGACAGGGAAGTCTACGAGCAGTACTTC. The full variable domain, in which reference TRBV15 and TRBJ2-7 provide the parts outside the CDR3, is DAMVIQNPRYQVTQFGKPVTLSCSQTLNHNVMYWYQQKSSQAPKLLFHYYDKDFNNEADTPDNFQSRRPNTSFCFLDIRSPGLGDTAMYLCATARGDREVYEQYFGPGTRLTVT.

This clonotype was detected many times. The chain uses TRBV28 and TRBJ1-5; TRBD1 might be the D (6 bases). V was shortened by 6 bases and J by 6 bases, with 18 bases between the two germline ends. This CDR3 is 15 amino acids long. Germline values: CDR1 MDHEN, CDR2 SYDVKM. In DNA form, the CDR3 reads TGTGCCAGCAGCCCACGAACAGGGTTCGGTCAGCCCCAGCATTTT. As protein: CASSPRTGFGQPQHF.

This clonotype came up a few times. The chain links TRBV5-4 to TRBJ2-3; the match to TRBD2 covers 7 bases. Per germline, CDR1 SGHNT and CDR2 YYREEE (reference sequence). V shed 1 base, J shed 6 bases, and the junction held 5 bases outside the gene matches. CDR3 length: 14 residues. CDR3 sequence: CASSLQLAPDTQYF. CDR3 in DNA: TGTGCCAGCAGCTTGCAACTAGCGCCCGATACGCAGTATTTT. Complete variable domain (other parts from reference TRBV5-4 and TRBJ2-3): ETGVTQSPTHLIKTRGQQVTLRCSSQSGHNTVSWYQQALGQGPQFIFQYYREEENGRGNFPPRFSGLQFPNYSSELNVNALELDDSALYLCASSLQLAPDTQYFGPGTRLTVL.